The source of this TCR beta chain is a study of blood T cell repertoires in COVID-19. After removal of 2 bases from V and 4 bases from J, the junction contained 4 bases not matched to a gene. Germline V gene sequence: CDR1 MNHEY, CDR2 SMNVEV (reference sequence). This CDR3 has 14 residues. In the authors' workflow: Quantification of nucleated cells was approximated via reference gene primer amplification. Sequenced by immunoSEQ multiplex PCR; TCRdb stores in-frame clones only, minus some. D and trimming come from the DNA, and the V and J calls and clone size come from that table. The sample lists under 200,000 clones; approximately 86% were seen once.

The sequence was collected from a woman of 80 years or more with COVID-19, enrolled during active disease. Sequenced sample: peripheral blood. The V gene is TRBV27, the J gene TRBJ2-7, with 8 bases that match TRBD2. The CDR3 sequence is CASSLRPSGYEQYF. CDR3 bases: TGTGCCAGCAGTTTAAGGCCTAGCGGGTACGAGCAGTACTTC.